The T cell receptor beta chain under discussion was sequenced for a study of CD8 T cells in Susac syndrome (dated by TCRdb to the late 2010s). For the study in its entirety: Repertoire sequencing was used to test whether CD8+ T cell activation and differentiation in Susac syndrome was antigen driven. Overall study outcomes, separate from this receptor: The TCR sequencing and HLA analysis was acknowledged to have included a relatively small number of individuals.

High-throughput TCR beta sequencing profiled peripheral blood CD8+ and CD4+ T cells from healthy donors, Susac syndrome patients and multiple sclerosis patients. The multiple sclerosis controls were treatment-naive patients whose relapsing-remitting disease, either stable or active, fulfilled the revised McDonald criteria. Bulk CD8+ and CD4+ T cells were purified magnetically by negative isolation, whereas CD8+ TEMRA cells were enriched by FACS. Blood was collected in EDTA tubes and processed within 24 hours, with PBMCs isolated through density gradient centrifugation. PBMCs intended for TCR sequencing were frozen in liquid nitrogen and were later thawed in a 37 degrees C water bath. The sorted or isolated CD4+, CD8+ and CD8+ TEMRA cells reached a purity of at least 90%. The CDR3 starts with the cysteine, ends with the phenylalanine, and has 15 residues. Only the CDR3 DNA is retained, 45 bases long and in frame from the first base. The germline V gene sets CDR1 to MDHEN and CDR2 to SYDVKM. V loses 4 bases at its end and J loses 7 bases; junction bases beyond the gene matches: 5.

RNA was extracted using the RNeasy kit, and roughly 0.5 to 1 microgram was reverse transcribed with random hexamers. TCR beta CDR3 regions were amplified with the immunoSEQ multiplex PCR assay covering 54 Vbeta and 13 Jbeta segments. To correct PCR amplification bias, a synthetic template baseline was used for both primer optimization and computational correction. Under the source paper's analysis protocol: Reads were assigned to V, D and J genes according to IMGT and analyzed in immunoSEQ Analyzer, with only productive sequences retained. Clonality was computed as one minus Shannon entropy normalized by log2 of the number of productive unique sequences. For each patient and control, public and private clones were evaluated within the 100 most prevalent clones. Clones were defined as Susac-specific when absent from the healthy and MS cohorts, from over a thousand published viral clones and from other ImmuneACCESS disease sequences. TCRdb took the public reads, trimmed them with fastp at Q25, ran MiXCR for clone calling and kept in-frame beta chains. Every distinct CDR3 protein forms one entry, paired with its most common genes and DNA. V and J calls and clone size were set by TCRdb, not the authors. The sample table records 170,000 or so distinct CDR3 sequences; approximately 93% of these occur just once. Of the sample, roughly 0.094% falls within the top ten clones.

Note on this clonotype: Its specific antigen is unknown. Base qualities are missing; no much larger clone stands one base away.

The rearrangement joined TRBV28 to TRBJ1-4; 11 bases in the middle match TRBD1. Material for sequencing was CD4+ T cells from PBMCs. The clonotype originates from a human donor with multiple sclerosis. The sequenced DNA: TGTGCCAGCAGTTCCGGACAGGGGGCTGGTGAAAAACTGTTTTTT. The encoded protein is CASSSGQGAGEKLFF.